Shown below are 13 T cell receptor beta chains from a single sample sequenced in a study of T-cell memory formation after mild COVID-19. TCRdb reprocessed the 5' RACE reads with MiXCR, giving one entry per CDR3 protein. The table has 550,000 to 700,000 distinct CDR3 sequences, 17% seen once; the top ten hold roughly 8%. The sample was PBMCs or a T cell subset sorted from them (not recorded which). These receptors came from an adult woman who had mild COVID-19 (a few samples of this study predate the infection). Cell type and time point are not known.

The genes are TRBV20-1 and TRBJ1-5, with D maybe TRBD1 (6 bases). Germline-derived CDR1 and CDR2 are DFQATT and SNEGSKA (reference sequence). There are 13 residues in the CDR3. Trimming removed 6 bases at V and 4 bases at J, with 13 bases between. For the CDR3, the DNA is TGCAGTGCCCCTAGGGGGATAAATCAGCCCCAGCATTTT. Translation gives CSAPRGINQPQHF.

This clonotype was recorded many times. The chain combines TRBV29-1 with TRBJ2-5; D assignment may be TRBD1 or TRBD2 (6 bases each). V lost 6 bases and J lost 2, with 22 bases in between. Germline-derived CDR1 and CDR2 are SQVTM and ANQGSEA. This CDR3 is built from 16 residues. The CDR3 coding sequence is TGCAGCGTCAATGCGCCCTCGGGGGCGCCTCAAGAGACCCAGTACTTC. Its protein product is CSVNAPSGAPQETQYF.

This clonotype was seen only a few times. The chain has TRBV29-1 and TRBJ1-1, with unresolved D. V lost 5 bases and J 3 bases, leaving 10 bases between the germline ends. Germline CDR1 is SQVTM and CDR2 is ANQGSEA. There are 12 residues in the CDR3. The CDR3 protein is CSVQEHDTEAFF. The DNA for the CDR3 is TGCAGCGTTCAGGAGCATGACACTGAAGCTTTCTTT.

The V call is TRBV5-1, the J call TRBJ2-7; no clear D. The ends were cut back, 7 bases at V and 4 bases at J, with 3 bases in the middle. This CDR3 comprises 9 residues. Germline assignment: CDR1 SGHRS and CDR2 YFSETQ. CDR3 sequence (DNA): TGCGCCAGCGCGTACGAGCAGTACTTC. It encodes CASAYEQYF. Full variable domain (rest looked up from reference TRBV5-1 and TRBJ2-7): KAGVTQTPRYLIKTRGQQVTLSCSPISGHRSVSWYQQTPGQGLQFLFEYFSETQRNKGNFPGRFSGRQFSNSRSEMNVSTLELGDSALYLCASAYEQYFGPGTRLTVT.

This clonotype was recorded a few times. The chain recombines TRBV12-3 or TRBV12-4 with TRBJ2-2, with a weak D call TRBD2 (6 bases). Deletions cut 5 bases from V and 5 bases from J, with 15 bases between. The CDR3 contains 15 residues. CDR3 protein: CASSPISGVTGELFF. CDR3 in DNA: TGTGCCAGCAGTCCGATCTCGGGGGTAACCGGGGAGCTGTTTTTT.

The sample holds a few counts of this clonotype. V gene TRBV24-1 combines with J gene TRBJ2-1; TRBD1 matches 7 bases. Trimming removed 4 bases from V and 4 bases from J; junction bases left unmatched: 6. The CDR3 contains 15 residues. Looked up from germline, CDR1 is KGHDR and CDR2 is SFDVKD. The CDR3 coding sequence is TGTGCCACCAGTGAACGTAGGACAGGATACAATGAGCAGTTCTTC. Protein sequence: CATSERRTGYNEQFF.

The table lists this clonotype with many counts. This chain connects TRBV6-2 or TRBV6-3 to TRBJ2-7; D gene ambiguous. The V end lost 8 bases, the J end lost 7 bases, and 21 bases lay between the germline ends. Germline loops: CDR1 MNHEY, CDR2 SVGEGT. The CDR3 totals 14 residues. The CDR3 nucleotides read TGTGCCAGCTCGGACGTGACTGGCCCAGTAGAGCAGTACTTC. Translation gives CASSDVTGPVEQYF.

The J gene is TRBJ2-1, the V gene TRBV24-1, with D perhaps assigned TRBD1 or TRBD2 (6 bases each). Germline V gene lookup returns CDR1 KGHDR and CDR2 SFDVKD. Trimming cost V 0 bases and J 8 bases, with 13 bases left between them. The CDR3 runs to 15 residues. CDR3: CATSDLRGPSDEQFF. Here the CDR3 DNA reads TGTGCCACCAGTGATTTGCGGGGGCCCTCGGATGAGCAGTTCTTC.

The chain has TRBV7-9 and TRBJ1-1; 7 bases are a match to TRBD1. The J segment lost 4 bases and the V segment lost 5 bases, leaving 7 bases of the junction unmatched. CDR3 size: 14 residues. Looked up from germline, CDR1 is SEHNR and CDR2 is FQNEAQ (reference sequence). The CDR3 loop reads CASSDRQGATEAFF. CDR3 in DNA: TGTGCCAGCAGCGATCGACAGGGTGCCACTGAAGCTTTCTTT. Full variable domain (rest looked up from reference TRBV7-9 and TRBJ1-1): DTGVSQNPRHKITKRGQNVTFRCDPISEHNRLYWYRQTLGQGPEFLTYFQNEAQLEKSRLLSDRFSAERPKGSFSTLEIQRTEQGDSAMYLCASSDRQGATEAFFGQGTRLTVV.

The V gene is TRBV5-1, the J gene TRBJ2-5; D might be TRBD2 (7 bases). The length of the CDR3 is 15 residues. The germline V gene has CDR1 SGHRS and CDR2 YFSETQ. V was trimmed by 0 bases and J by 5 bases, leaving 14 bases between them. The DNA for the CDR3 is TGCGCCAGCAGCTTGGTCGGGGGGCGCAGGGAGACCCAGTACTTC. Residues: CASSLVGGRRETQYF.

The V call is TRBV5-1, the J call TRBJ1-2; D may be TRBD1 (6 bases). Germline lookup yields CDR1 SGHRS and CDR2 YFSETQ. With 2 bases removed from V and 4 bases from J, the gap between germline ends came to 12 bases. The CDR3 loop spans 14 amino acids. The CDR3 loop is CASSFGGQFYGYTF. The CDR3 bases are TGCGCCAGCAGCTTTGGCGGACAGTTCTATGGCTACACCTTC.

The V call is TRBV2, the J call TRBJ2-1; tentative D call: TRBD2 (7 bases). The V gene lost 7 bases and the J gene lost 7 bases, with 29 bases spanning the gap. The germline V gene encodes CDR1 SNHLY and CDR2 FYNNEI. This CDR3 has 18 amino acids. The CDR3 sequence: CASKGGGADISFVNEQFF. CDR3 coding DNA: TGTGCCAGCAAAGGGGGAGGGGCCGATATTAGCTTCGTAAATGAGCAGTTCTTC.

The table lists this clonotype with a few counts. This chain joins TRBV7-9 and TRBJ2-5; TRBD1 matches 11 bases. The germline V gene encodes CDR1 SEHNR and CDR2 FQNEAQ (reference sequence). This CDR3 spans 15 amino acids. After removal of 3 bases from V and 4 bases from J, the junction contained 4 bases not matched to a gene. CDR3 region: CASSFGQGARETQYF. CDR3 DNA: TGTGCCAGCAGCTTCGGACAGGGGGCTAGAGAGACCCAGTACTTC.